A selection of T cell receptor beta chains follows, all from one sample in a study of CD8+CD57+ T cells in acquired aplastic anemia. MiXCR, applied by TCRdb to the reads, yields one record per CDR3 protein. The sample consists of over 150,000 distinct CDR3 sequences, over 70% of them appearing once. The sample taken for sequencing was sorted CD4+, CD8+, or CD8+CD57+ T cells (not recorded which) from PBMCs. These TCRs come from a human donor with aplastic anemia. Each CDR3 is given with its conserved first and last residue.

J gene: TRBJ2-5; V gene: TRBV7-3; CDR3 protein: CASSLGDNQETQYF
J gene: TRBJ2-7; V gene: TRBV7-2; CDR3 protein: CASSIDHSEEQYF
J gene: TRBJ1-3; V gene: TRBV5-4; CDR3 protein: CASSAREGISGNTIYF
J gene: TRBJ1-6; V gene: TRBV7-2; CDR3 protein: CASRSAQEGRSPLHF
J gene: TRBJ1-6; V gene: TRBV7-3; CDR3 protein: CASSLDLNSPLHF
J gene: TRBJ1-1; V gene: TRBV5-6; CDR3 protein: CASSSISDTEAFF
J gene: TRBJ2-7; V gene: TRBV19; CDR3 protein: CAPKGGVRGRRSAEQYF
J gene: TRBJ2-3; V gene: TRBV2; CDR3 protein: CASGVDTQYF
J gene: TRBJ1-1; V gene: TRBV6-2/TRBV6-3; CDR3 protein: CAARDSFGNTEAFF
J gene: TRBJ2-7; V gene: TRBV12-3/TRBV12-4; CDR3 protein: CASRAGTSGNYEQYF
J gene: TRBJ1-6; V gene: TRBV5-1; CDR3 protein: CASSLAGISPLHF
J gene: TRBJ2-2; V gene: TRBV6-4; CDR3 protein: CASSGAGKAWELVF
J gene: TRBJ2-7; V gene: TRBV7-2; CDR3 protein: CASSLIGVYEQYF
J gene: TRBJ1-4; V gene: TRBV7-2; CDR3 protein: CASSLAAGMEKLFF
J gene: TRBJ2-7; V gene: TRBV15; CDR3 protein: CATSREDLTYGYEQYF